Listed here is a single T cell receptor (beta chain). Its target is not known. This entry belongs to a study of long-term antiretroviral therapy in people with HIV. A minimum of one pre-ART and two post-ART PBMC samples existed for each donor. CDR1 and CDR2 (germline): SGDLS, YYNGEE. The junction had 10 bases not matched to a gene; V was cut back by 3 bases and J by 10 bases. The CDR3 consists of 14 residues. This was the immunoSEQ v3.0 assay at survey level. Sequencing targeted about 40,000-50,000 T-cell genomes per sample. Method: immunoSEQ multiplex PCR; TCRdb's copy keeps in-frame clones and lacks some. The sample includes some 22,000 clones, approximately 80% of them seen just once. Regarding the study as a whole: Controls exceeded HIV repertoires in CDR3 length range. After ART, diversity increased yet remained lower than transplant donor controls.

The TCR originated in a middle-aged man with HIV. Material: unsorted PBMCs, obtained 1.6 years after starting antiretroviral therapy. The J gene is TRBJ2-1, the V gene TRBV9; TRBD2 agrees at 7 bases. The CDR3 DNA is TGTGCCAGCAGCGCGGGACTATGGGCCCCCGAGCAGTTCTTC. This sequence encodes CASSAGLWAPEQFF.